A single sample gave rise to the 13 T cell receptor beta chains below, sequenced in a study of identifying expanded T cells in peripheral blood. Libraries were prepared by immunoSEQ multiplex PCR; TCRdb keeps only in-frame clonotypes and omits some of them. The repertoire consists of approximately 56,000 clones, with around 82% occurring once and the leading ten covering 12% to 15%. Sequenced material: blood. The receptors originated from a person between 18 and 75 years old in good health.

The chain carries TRBV2 and TRBJ2-7; D not certain. The CDR3 consists of 12 residues. CDR1 is SNHLY, CDR2 FYNNEI, per germline. Trimming removed 1 base at V and 4 bases at J, with 5 bases between. This CDR3 reads CASSEGRYEQYF. Written as DNA, the CDR3 is TGTGCCAGCAGTGAAGGTCGGTACGAGCAGTACTTC.

The chain has TRBV6-5 and TRBJ2-3, with 7 bases lining up with TRBD2. With V trimmed by 1 base and J by 4 bases, 8 bases remained unmatched. The germline CDR1 and CDR2 sequences are MNHEY and SVGAGI. The CDR3 runs 16 residues. In DNA form, the CDR3 reads TGTGCCAGCAGTTACTTGCCGCGGGAGTTCGCAGATACGCAGTATTTT. Its translation: CASSYLPREFADTQYF.

The table lists this clone with a few counts. This rearrangement joins TRBV29-1 to TRBJ1-1; D unclear. CDR3 length equals 13 residues. From germline, CDR1 is SQVTM and CDR2 ANQGSEA. V gave up 4 bases and J gave up 6 bases, with 15 bases separating them. As DNA, the CDR3 is TGCAGCGTTGCGGTACGGGGTGTGTCTGAAGCTTTCTTT. Amino acids: CSVAVRGVSEAFF.

This chain joins TRBV18 and TRBJ2-1; tentative D call: TRBD2 (6 bases). Trimming took 6 bases from V and 3 from J, leaving 12 bases between them. Looked up from germline, CDR1 is KGHSH and CDR2 is LQKENI. The CDR3 loop spans 14 amino acids. The CDR3 DNA follows: TGTGCCAGCTCGCCCGACGGGGGCTACAATGAGCAGTTCTTC. It encodes CASSPDGGYNEQFF. The full variable domain, rest sourced from reference TRBV18 and TRBJ2-1, is NAGVMQNPRHLVRRRGQEARLRCSPMKGHSHVYWYRQLPEEGLKFMVYLQKENIIDESGMPKERFSAEFPKEGPSILRIQQVVRGDSAAYFCASSPDGGYNEQFFGPGTRLTVL.

V and J are TRBV6-1 and TRBJ2-7, with 10 bases fitting TRBD1. The V segment lost 0 bases and the J segment 2 bases; nucleotides outside the gene matches: 7. Germline lookup yields CDR1 MNHNS and CDR2 SASEGT. The CDR3 totals 17 residues. The CDR3 DNA reads TGTGCCAGCAGTGAAGCCTTCGGTGGGACAGGGGCCTACGAGCAGTACTTC. The encoded protein is CASSEAFGGTGAYEQYF.

The V and J genes are TRBV18 and TRBJ2-7, with 12 bases matching TRBD2. V dropped 2 bases and J dropped 3; count of bases not matched to a gene: 2. The CDR3 extends over 15 amino acids. Germline assignment: CDR1 KGHSH and CDR2 LQKENI. The CDR3 reads CASSPGLAGIYEQYF. In DNA, the CDR3 is TGTGCCAGCTCACCAGGACTAGCGGGAATCTACGAGCAGTACTTC.

This chain links TRBV4-3 with TRBJ2-1, with 7 bases fitting TRBD2. Unmatched junction bases numbered 13, after V lost 4 bases and J lost 7 bases. The CDR3 is made up of 16 amino acids. The germline CDR1 and CDR2 sequences are LGHNA and YSLEER. CDR3 nucleotides: TGCGCCAGCAGCCCACTGGCGGTACTAGCGATTAATGAGCAGTTCTTC. This sequence encodes CASSPLAVLAINEQFF.

V gene TRBV21-1 combines with J gene TRBJ2-2; TRBD2, the table's D call, was not compared with the DNA. TRBV21-1 is given as a pseudogene. CDR3 length: 18 residues. Here the CDR3 reads CASSKALGRGENTGELFF. CDR3 nucleotide sequence: TGTGCCAGCAGCAAAGCGCTTGGGCGGGGAGAGAACACCGGGGAGCTGTTTTTT.

The chain uses TRBV7-2 and TRBJ1-2; D not certain. Germline V gene data show CDR1 as SGHTA and CDR2 as FQGNSA. This CDR3 has 16 amino acids. With 1 base removed from V and 0 bases from J, the gap between germline ends came to 12 bases. In nucleotides, the CDR3 is TGTGCCAGCAGCTTAGATTATCGACTCACTAACTATGGCTACACCTTC. It yields the protein CASSLDYRLTNYGYTF.

The chain links TRBV5-1 to TRBJ1-2; TRBD1 matches 7 bases. Germline V gives CDR1 SGHRS, CDR2 YFSETQ. This CDR3 spans 15 amino acids. The trim removed 4 bases at V and 4 bases at J, leaving 10 bases unmatched. CDR3 bases: TGCGCCAGCAGCCCGGACCCAGGGACAGCCTATGGCTACACCTTC. Amino acids: CASSPDPGTAYGYTF.

This clone came up a few times. The chain uses TRBV2 and TRBJ1-2; no clear D gene. V shed 3 bases and J shed 5 bases, with 1 base lying between them. Germline CDR1 reads SNHLY; CDR2 reads FYNNEI. The CDR3 runs to 10 residues. The CDR3 loop is CASSDYGYTF. The CDR3 DNA sequence: TGTGCCAGCAGTGATTATGGCTACACCTTC.

This clone is labeled medium-sized. The chain combines TRBV19 with TRBJ1-2, with D unclear. The V gene lost 7 bases and the J gene lost 4 bases, with 19 bases spanning the gap. From germline, CDR1 is LNHDA and CDR2 SQIVND (reference sequence). This CDR3 has 15 amino acids. CDR3 sequence: CASTQTSGSRYGYTF. CDR3 nucleotide sequence: TGTGCCAGTACTCAAACTTCGGGGTCCCGCTATGGCTACACCTTC.

The chain couples TRBV4-1 to TRBJ2-3, with TRBD2 as a possible D gene (5 bases). V was pared by 2 bases and J by 0 bases, with 12 bases between. The CDR3 spans 16 residues. Germline-derived CDR1 and CDR2 are MGHRA and YSYEKL. CDR3 sequence: CASSQYGGGSTDTQYF. DNA of the CDR3: TGCGCCAGCAGCCAATACGGTGGCGGGAGCACAGATACGCAGTATTTT.